This T cell receptor beta chain was captured by sequencing in a study of cytomegalovirus exposure and HLA in healthy donors. Broader study findings: Reports showed the classifier diagnosing cytomegalovirus status with high specificity and sensitivity.

In the PCR, 60 Vbeta and 13 Jbeta primers were used. TCRdb keeps only in-frame clones here, not all; method: immunoSEQ multiplex PCR. This sample has 150,000 to 250,000 clones; 75% to 85% occur once, and the top ten carry 5.5% to 7%. The V and J ends lost 0 bases and 3 bases respectively, with 17 bases between them. The CDR3 has 17 residues. Germline loops: CDR1 SGHNT, CDR2 YYREEE (reference sequence). On this clone: Antigen: not known.

V and J are TRBV5-4 and TRBJ2-3, with a possible D match to TRBD2 (7 bases). Sequencing was done on a sample of PBMCs. The source is a woman between 45 and 65 years old in good health and CMV-seropositive. The CDR3 loop reads CASSLGRGGSWTDTQYF. As DNA, the CDR3 is TGTGCCAGCAGCTTGGGTAGGGGGGGCTCTTGGACAGATACGCAGTATTTT.